This TCR beta chain is from a study of blood T cell repertoires in COVID-19. Study context: Sources were T cells, B-cell-depleted T cells, or PBMCs; the material itself was cDNA or gDNA.

The authors' processing: Amplifying reference gene primers gave estimates of nucleated cell counts. Clones were sequenced by immunoSEQ multiplex PCR, and TCRdb holds only the in-frame ones, with some missing. Clonal size and the V and J genes are those of that table, whereas D and trimming came from the DNA. The sample has more than 85,000 clones; approximately 79% are singletons. This clone was picked up a small number of times. V lost 0 bases to trimming and J lost 4 bases, with 9 bases between them. The V gene's germline CDR1 is KGHSH and CDR2 LQKENI. This CDR3 spans 14 amino acids. The chain carries TRBV18 and TRBJ1-2; D is ambiguous. The sequenced sample was peripheral blood. The TCR originated in a woman older than 75 with active or convalescent COVID-19. The CDR3 reads CASSPPLVAYGYTF. The DNA for the CDR3 is TGTGCCAGCTCACCACCGTTGGTGGCCTATGGCTACACCTTC.